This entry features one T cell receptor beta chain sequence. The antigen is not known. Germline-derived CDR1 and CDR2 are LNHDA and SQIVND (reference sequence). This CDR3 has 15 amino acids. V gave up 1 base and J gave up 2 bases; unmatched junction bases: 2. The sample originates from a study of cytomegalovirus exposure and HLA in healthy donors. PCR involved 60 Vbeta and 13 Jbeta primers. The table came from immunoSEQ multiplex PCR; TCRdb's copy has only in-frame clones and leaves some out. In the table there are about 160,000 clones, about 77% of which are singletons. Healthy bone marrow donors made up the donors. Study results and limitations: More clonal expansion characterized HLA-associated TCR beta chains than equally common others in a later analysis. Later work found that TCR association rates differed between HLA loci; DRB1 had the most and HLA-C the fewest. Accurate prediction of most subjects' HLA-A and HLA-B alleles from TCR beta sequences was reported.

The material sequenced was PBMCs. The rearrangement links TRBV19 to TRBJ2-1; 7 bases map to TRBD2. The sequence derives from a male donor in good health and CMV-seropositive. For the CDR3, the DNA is TGTGCCAGTAGTATAGGGACTAGGGCCTACAATGAGCAGTTCTTC. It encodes CASSIGTRAYNEQFF. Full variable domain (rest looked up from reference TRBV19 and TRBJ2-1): DGGITQSPKYLFRKEGQNVTLSCEQNLNHDAMYWYRQDPGQGLRLIYYSQIVNDFQKGDIAEGYSVSREKKESFPLTVTSAQKNPTAFYLCASSIGTRAYNEQFFGPGTRLTVL.